This is a list of T cell receptor beta chains from one sample in a study of cytomegalovirus exposure and HLA in healthy donors. The table came from immunoSEQ multiplex PCR; TCRdb's copy has only in-frame clones and leaves some out. This sample has 200,000 to 250,000 clones, with more than 75% found just once. Sequencing input: PBMCs. All receptors derive from a woman aged 40 to 50 in good health and CMV-seronegative. The conserved cysteine and the conserved F or W are not part of the CDR3 here. The order of the fields is J gene, V gene, CDR3 protein.

j_call: TRBJ2-5
v_call: TRBV9
cdr3_aa: ASSVGVRGQETQY

j_call: TRBJ1-3
v_call: TRBV5-1
cdr3_aa: ASSPGRGAGNTIY

j_call: TRBJ2-7
v_call: TRBV19
cdr3_aa: ASRGSGRSSYEQY

j_call: TRBJ1-1
v_call: TRBV6-5
cdr3_aa: ASSPRQGRTEAF

j_call: TRBJ2-5
v_call: TRBV6-1
cdr3_aa: ASSEGRGAGTQY

j_call: TRBJ1-2
v_call: TRBV27
cdr3_aa: ASSLSGRVSGYT

j_call: TRBJ2-2
v_call: TRBV11-1
cdr3_aa: ASSFNRNTGELF

j_call: TRBJ2-7
v_call: TRBV12-5
cdr3_aa: ASGRADEQY

j_call: TRBJ1-5
v_call: TRBV6-1
cdr3_aa: ASSPGHGNQPQH

j_call: TRBJ1-4
v_call: TRBV7-9
cdr3_aa: ASSLVGGGTNEKLF

j_call: TRBJ2-2
v_call: TRBV5-4
cdr3_aa: ASSLRGVTTGELF

j_call: TRBJ1-2
v_call: TRBV29-1
cdr3_aa: SGGQNYGYT

j_call: TRBJ1-2
v_call: TRBV5-1
cdr3_aa: ASSLAPGQGYGYT

j_call: TRBJ2-3
v_call: TRBV7-9
cdr3_aa: ASSLAGTTHEY

j_call: TRBJ2-3
v_call: TRBV25-1
cdr3_aa: ASSGQGASTDTQY

j_call: TRBJ1-1
v_call: TRBV5-1
cdr3_aa: ASSLESGFNTEAF

j_call: TRBJ2-3
v_call: TRBV10-3
cdr3_aa: AISGGGGLAGGGMGTDTQY

j_call: TRBJ2-6
v_call: TRBV9
cdr3_aa: ASSVVRASGGGSSGANVLT

j_call: TRBJ2-1
v_call: TRBV10-1
cdr3_aa: ASSWAETNEQF

j_call: TRBJ2-1
v_call: TRBV2
cdr3_aa: AIINSGSSYNEQF